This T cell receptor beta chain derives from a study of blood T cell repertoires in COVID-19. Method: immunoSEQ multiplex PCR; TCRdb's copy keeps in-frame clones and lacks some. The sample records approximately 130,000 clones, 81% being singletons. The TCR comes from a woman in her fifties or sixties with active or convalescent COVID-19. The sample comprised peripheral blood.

The CDR3 protein is CASSQSQGEGFGYTF. The DNA of the CDR3 is TGCGCCAGCAGTCAATCCCAGGGGGAAGGGTTTGGCTACACCTTC. The rearrangement joins TRBV23-1 to TRBJ1-2, with 7 bases matching TRBD1. TRBV23-1 is noted as an ORF with a role that remains uncertain. CDR3 length: 15 residues. After removal of 0 bases from V and 7 bases from J, the junction contained 8 bases not matched to a gene.